One and the same sample provided the 27 T cell receptor beta chains below, sequenced in a study of Graves' ophthalmopathy and Graves' hyperthyroidism (dated by TCRdb to the late 2010s). TCRdb names Illumina HiSeq 2000 as the instrument used. For repertoire sequencing, the TCR beta CDR3 regions were amplified from RNA transcripts. A first-round RT-PCR used HTBI primers with the Qiagen OneStep RT-PCR kit, followed by a second-round multiplex PCR, size selection and purification. TCRdb's own reprocessing of the public reads used fastp at Q25 and MiXCR and kept productive beta chains. Every entry covers one CDR3 protein and lists the most common genes and DNA from its rows. Across this sample there are roughly 350,000 distinct CDR3 sequences, with about 15% seen only once. 2.4% of the sample goes to the ten largest clones. Sequenced sample: peripheral blood. Every receptor here comes from an adult woman with stable Graves' hyperthyroidism.

This clonotype appeared many times. The gene calls are TRBV6-5 and TRBJ1-1; unclear D gene. The CDR3 has 15 residues. Germline loops: CDR1 MNHEY, CDR2 SVGAGI. Trimming removed 5 bases from V and 1 base from J, with 14 bases in between. CDR3 sequence reads: CASSTEWPQNTEAFF. CDR3 nucleotide sequence: TGTGCCAGCAGTACGGAGTGGCCACAGAACACTGAAGCTTTCTTT.

This clonotype was picked up many times. The chain links TRBV6-2 or TRBV6-3 to TRBJ1-1; D remains ambiguous. CDR3 size: 13 residues. The germline gives CDR1 MNHEY, CDR2 SVGEGT. The V end was cut by 5 bases, the J end by 1 base, with 8 bases between. The CDR3 DNA reads as TGTGCCAGCAGTGCCACAGAGAACACTGAAGCTTTCTTT. Its translation is CASSATENTEAFF.

This clonotype was seen at least ten times. This chain uses TRBV10-3 with TRBJ2-7, with 9 nucleotides matching TRBD2. The CDR3 extends over 14 amino acids. V was clipped by 11 bases and J by 2 bases; unmatched bases: 10. Germline V gene sequence: CDR1 ENHRY, CDR2 SYGVKD. This chain's CDR3 is CAATGTSRTYEQYF. CDR3 DNA: TGTGCCGCAACCGGGACTAGCAGAACCTACGAGCAGTACTTC.

This clonotype was observed at least ten times. This may stem from a read error, because a much larger clone lies one nucleotide away. V and J are TRBV6-1 and TRBJ1-1; TRBD1 aligns across 7 bases. The CDR3 is 14 residues long. Germline lookup yields CDR1 MNHNS and CDR2 SASEGT. The DNA of the CDR3 is TGTGCCAGCAGAGGAACAGGGGTGGGTACTGCAGCTTTCTTT. Protein product: CASRGTGVGTAAFF.

This clonotype has ten or more counts. The chain uses TRBV30 and TRBJ2-5; D could derive from TRBD1 or TRBD2 (5 bases each). Trimming removed 0 bases from V and 4 bases from J, with 9 bases in between. There are 13 residues in the CDR3. The V gene's germline CDR1 is GTSNPN and CDR2 SVGIG (reference sequence). This chain's CDR3 is CAWSVTGGETQYF. DNA for the CDR3: TGTGCCTGGAGTGTAACTGGGGGAGAGACCCAGTACTTC.

Many counts were recorded for this clonotype. The V and J genes are TRBV18 and TRBJ1-6, with 8 bases matching TRBD1. The germline V gene has CDR1 KGHSH and CDR2 LQKENI. With V trimmed by 4 bases and J by 8 bases, 10 bases remained unmatched. The CDR3 has 16 residues. CDR3 in amino acids: CASSLTPGQADSPLHF. In DNA, the CDR3 is TGTGCCAGCTCACTTACACCGGGACAGGCCGATTCACCCCTCCACTTT. Using reference TRBV18 and TRBJ1-6 for the parts outside the CDR3, the full variable domain is NAGVMQNPRHLVRRRGQEARLRCSPMKGHSHVYWYRQLPEEGLKFMVYLQKENIIDESGMPKERFSAEFPKEGPSILRIQQVVRGDSAAYFCASSLTPGQADSPLHFGNGTRLTVT.

This clonotype has a count of ten or more. The chain uses TRBV6-4 and TRBJ2-2; 7 bases agree with TRBD1. The CDR3 loop spans 14 amino acids. CDR1 MRHNA and CDR2 SNTAGT come from the germline V gene. V gave up 6 bases and J gave up 6 bases; unmatched junction bases: 7. The CDR3 is CASRQGGAAGELFF. In DNA, the CDR3 is TGTGCCAGCAGGCAAGGGGGCGCGGCCGGGGAGCTGTTTTTT.

V usage is TRBV6-1 and J usage is TRBJ1-1, with 7 bases matching TRBD1. There are 14 residues in the CDR3. Unmatched junction bases numbered 10, after V lost 7 bases and J lost 5 bases. Germline CDR1 reads MNHNS; CDR2 reads SASEGT. The CDR3 here is CASTWQGEGTEAFF. The CDR3 DNA reads TGTGCCAGCACCTGGCAGGGGGAGGGTACTGAAGCTTTCTTT.

This clonotype was seen at least ten times. The chain joins TRBV12-3 or TRBV12-4 to TRBJ2-7; TRBD2 agrees at 15 bases. The junction had 8 bases not matched to a gene; V was cut back by 2 bases and J by 3 bases. The CDR3 contains 18 residues. Here the CDR3 reads CASSLFGLAGGPNYEQYF. The DNA for the CDR3 is TGTGCCAGCAGTTTATTTGGACTAGCGGGAGGGCCCAACTACGAGCAGTACTTC.

This clonotype came up many times. The chain is built from TRBV20-1 and TRBJ2-2; D is ambiguous. The germline CDR1 and CDR2 sequences are DFQATT and SNEGSKA (reference sequence). The CDR3 totals 15 residues. Trimming took 0 bases from V and 0 from J, leaving 8 bases between them. The CDR3, as DNA: TGCAGTGCTAGAGATGTGACAACGAACACCGGGGAGCTGTTTTTT. It translates to CSARDVTTNTGELFF.

The gene calls are TRBV27 and TRBJ2-6; 8 bases line up with TRBD1. The CDR3 runs to 15 residues. With 6 bases clipped from V and 2 bases from J, the junction kept 3 bases outside the gene matches. Looked up from germline, CDR1 is MNHEY and CDR2 is SMNVEV (reference sequence). For the CDR3, the DNA is TGTGCCAGCAGCTCAGGGGGCCCTGGGGCCAACGTCCTGACTTTC. It is translated as CASSSGGPGANVLTF. Supplemented by reference TRBV27 and TRBJ2-6, the full variable domain reads EAQVTQNPRYLITVTGKKLTVTCSQNMNHEYMSWYRQDPGLGLRQIYYSMNVEVTDKGDVPEGYKVSRKEKRNFPLILESPSPNQTSLYFCASSSGGPGANVLTFGAGSRLTVL.

Ten or more counts support this clonotype. This chain joins TRBV28 and TRBJ2-2; D is unclear. The CDR3 has 14 amino acids. The V end lost 2 bases, the J end lost 4 bases, and 8 bases lay between the germline ends. Germline CDR1 and CDR2: MDHEN and SYDVKM. The CDR3: CASSLIGPTGELFF. The CDR3 DNA reads TGTGCCAGCAGTTTAATAGGGCCCACCGGGGAGCTGTTTTTT.

This clonotype showed up just a few times. This may come from a read error, since a much larger clone is one base off. The chain uses TRBV12-3 or TRBV12-4 and TRBJ1-1; TRBD1 might be the D (5 bases). The CDR3 contains 11 residues. CDR3 coding DNA: TGTGCCAGCAGGGCAGGGCGCGAAGCTTGCTTT. Translating gives CASRAGREACF.

This clonotype was detected many times. V is TRBV5-1 and J is TRBJ2-5; D not resolved. Trimming took 3 bases from V and 2 from J, leaving 14 bases between them. The CDR3 runs to 15 residues. Germline-derived CDR1 and CDR2 are SGHRS and YFSETQ. The CDR3 loop is CASSSTLKVQETQYF. The DNA for the CDR3 is TGCGCCAGCAGCTCAACACTCAAAGTACAAGAGACCCAGTACTTC.

To note about this clonotype: A much larger clone sits a single nucleotide away, making a read error possible. The chain uses TRBV3-1 and TRBJ1-1; TRBD1 matches at 7 bases. In germline, CDR1 is LGHDT, CDR2 YNNKEL (reference sequence). This CDR3 has 14 amino acids. CDR3 amino acids: CASSQADRRYESFF. As DNA, the CDR3 is TGTGCCAGCAGCCAAGCGGACAGGAGATATGAATCTTTCTTT.

The chain couples TRBV2 to TRBJ1-5, with D possibly being TRBD1 (5 bases). The germline gives CDR1 SNHLY, CDR2 FYNNEI. The CDR3 is 13 amino acids. V was shortened by 2 bases and J by 6 bases, with 8 bases between the two germline ends. The CDR3 loop is CASSESRGQPQHF. CDR3 coding DNA: TGTGCCAGCAGTGAATCAAGGGGTCAGCCCCAGCATTTT.

This clonotype was detected many times. This CDR3 is CASVASGRVNIQYF. The CDR3 DNA sequence: TGTGCCAGCGTAGCAAGCGGTAGGGTAAACATTCAGTACTTC. This chain joins TRBV2 and TRBJ2-4, with D possibly TRBD2 on 5 matching bases. The length of the CDR3 is 14 residues. Germline V gene data show CDR1 as SNHLY and CDR2 as FYNNEI. Deletions cut 8 bases from V and 6 bases from J, with 17 bases between.

This clonotype was recorded at least ten times. The chain links TRBV6-5 to TRBJ1-1; TRBD1 matches 9 bases. Trimming took 6 bases from V and 3 from J; bases not matched to a gene: 14. CDR3 length equals 17 residues. Germline V lookup: CDR1 MNHEY, CDR2 SVGAGI. DNA of the CDR3: TGTGCCAGCAGCTACGGGACAGGGAAGATCTCGGACACTGAAGCTTTCTTT. Translation: CASSYGTGKISDTEAFF.

In this sample, this clonotype turned up a few times. The chain employs TRBV6-1 and TRBJ1-1; no clear D gene. V lost 5 bases and J 1 base, leaving 8 bases between the germline ends. In germline, CDR1 is MNHNS, CDR2 SASEGT. This CDR3 region has 13 residues. The CDR3 sequence is CASSKGPNTEAFF. CDR3 DNA: TGTGCCAGCAGTAAGGGTCCGAACACTGAAGCTTTCTTT.

In this sample, this clonotype turned up many times. The chain uses TRBV28 and TRBJ1-5; 7 bases fit TRBD1. With 7 bases clipped from V and 7 bases from J, the junction kept 10 bases outside the gene matches. The CDR3 contains 14 residues. Germline loops: CDR1 MDHEN, CDR2 SYDVKM. The CDR3 reads CASTVDRAWQPQHF. The CDR3 nucleotides are TGTGCCAGCACCGTTGACAGGGCTTGGCAGCCCCAGCATTTT.

This clonotype was detected a few times. This sequence joins TRBV11-2 and TRBJ2-7; 14 bases are shared with TRBD2. The CDR3 contains 18 residues. CDR1 is SGHAT, CDR2 FQNNGV, per germline. V lost 0 bases, J lost 0 bases, and 4 bases stayed unmatched. Here the CDR3 DNA reads TGTGCCAGCAGCTTAGACGGGGGACTAGCGGGGGCCTCCTACGAGCAGTACTTC. Residues: CASSLDGGLAGASYEQYF.

This clonotype occurred many times. The CDR3 bases are TGTGCCTGGAGTGCGGACGACAGGTCGCGGGGGGAGACCCAGTACTTC. Amino acid sequence: CAWSADDRSRGETQYF. V gene TRBV30 combines with J gene TRBJ2-5, with D tentatively TRBD2 (7 bases). Germline V gene lookup returns CDR1 GTSNPN and CDR2 SVGIG (reference sequence). V was pared by 1 base and J by 5 bases, with 20 bases between. The CDR3 is 16 amino acids.

This clonotype was seen repeatedly, ten times or more. V usage is TRBV29-1 and J usage is TRBJ2-7; 10 bases are shared with TRBD2. Unmatched junction bases numbered 1, after V lost 2 bases and J lost 3 bases. Germline V lookup: CDR1 SQVTM, CDR2 ANQGSEA. The CDR3 loop spans 13 amino acids. As DNA, the CDR3 is TGCAGCGTTGAACTAGCGGGAGTCTACGAGCAGTACTTC. This sequence encodes CSVELAGVYEQYF.

On this clonotype: A read error may explain this, as a much larger clone is one base away. The V gene is TRBV6-1, the J gene TRBJ1-6; a weak D match, TRBD1 (5 bases). The CDR3 is made up of 15 amino acids. Germline CDR1 reads MNHNS; CDR2 reads SASEGT. The DNA of the CDR3 is TGTGCCAGCAGACGTAACCAGGGATGGAGTTCACACCTCCACTTT. Its translation is CASRRNQGWSSHLHF.

This clonotype was seen many times. The chain employs TRBV11-2 and TRBJ2-7, with 7 nucleotides matching TRBD2. V was clipped by 5 bases and J by 0 bases; unmatched bases: 7. The CDR3 covers 15 residues. From germline, CDR1 is SGHAT and CDR2 FQNNGV. CDR3 nucleotides: TGTGCCAGCAGCCCCGAGGCTAGCGGCTCCTACGAGCAGTACTTC. It codes for CASSPEASGSYEQYF.

The gene calls are TRBV6-2 or TRBV6-3 and TRBJ1-1, with D unresolved. In germline, CDR1 is MNHEY, CDR2 SVGEGT. This CDR3 has 13 amino acids. Trimming took 5 bases from V and 1 from J, leaving 8 bases between them. CDR3 nucleotides: TGTGCCAGCAGTGGATCTCCGAACACTGAAGCTTTCTTT. Protein: CASSGSPNTEAFF.

This clonotype was detected many times. This may be a read error: a much more frequent sequence differs by one nucleotide. The rearrangement uses TRBV20-1 and TRBJ2-7; D remains ambiguous. Germline CDR1 is DFQATT and CDR2 is SNEGSKA (reference sequence). The CDR3 length is 11 residues. V lost 0 bases and J 3 bases, leaving 3 bases between the germline ends. CDR3 bases: TGCAGTGCTAGAGAGGACTACGAGCAGTACTTC. This translates into CSAREDYEQYF.